This T cell receptor beta chain was obtained from a study of blood T cell repertoires in COVID-19. Study-wide background: Whether acute or convalescent, the COVID-19 samples came from the United States, Italy and Spain.

Authors' data handling: By means of reference gene primer amplification, nucleated cell counts were estimated. This table comes from immunoSEQ multiplex PCR, and its TCRdb copy is limited to in-frame clones, with some not included. V, J and clone size are those of that table, while D and trimming were read from the DNA. Of around 250,000 clones in the sample, roughly nine tenths were seen once. Trimming stripped 0 bases from V and 10 bases from J, with 10 bases between. Germline values: CDR1 LGHNA, CDR2 YSLEER. The CDR3 loop spans 13 amino acids. The chain is built from TRBV4-3 and TRBJ2-1; D is possibly TRBD2 (6 bases). The sequence was obtained from a man in his sixties with acute or convalescent COVID-19. The sequenced sample was peripheral blood. CDR3 protein: CASSQDRGIEQFF. CDR3 DNA: TGCGCCAGCAGCCAAGATCGCGGGATCGAGCAGTTCTTC.